The 27 T cell receptor beta chains given below trace back to one sample, sequenced in a study of OX40 agonist ivuxolimab in advanced cancers. The repertoire was sequenced with immunoSEQ multiplex PCR; TCRdb's copy has only in-frame clones and lacks some. The profile covers some 69,000 clones, with more than 70% appearing a single time and over 2% taken by the ten largest. The sequenced sample was CD4+ or CD8+ T cells sorted from blood, obtained in a trial of the OX40 agonist ivuxolimab. The source of these receptors is an adult with an advanced solid tumor such as melanoma, head and neck, liver or kidney cancer.

CDR3 coding DNA: TGCGCCAGCAGCCTTCTGGCGGGGTTGACCAAAAACATTCAGTACTTC. Its protein is CASSLLAGLTKNIQYF. The chain employs TRBV4-1 and TRBJ2-4; D may be TRBD2 (6 bases). V was clipped by 4 bases and J by 2 bases, with 15 bases between them. Looked up from germline, CDR1 is MGHRA and CDR2 is YSYEKL. The length of the CDR3 is 16 residues.

The CDR3 sequence: CASSPRAQETQYF. As DNA, the CDR3 is TGTGCCAGCAGCCCCCGGGCCCAAGAGACCCAGTACTTC. The rearrangement joins TRBV5-4 to TRBJ2-5; no clear D. This CDR3 spans 13 amino acids. Trimming stripped 4 bases from V and 1 base from J, with 8 bases between. CDR1 and CDR2 (germline): SGHNT, YYREEE (reference sequence).

The rearrangement joins TRBV5-4 to TRBJ2-3, with a possible D match to TRBD1 (6 bases). Trimming left V 4 bases short and J 1 base short, with 16 bases between. There are 16 residues in the CDR3. Germline-derived CDR1 and CDR2 are SGHNT and YYREEE (reference sequence). CDR3 region: CASSTRQGLGTDTQYF. The CDR3 DNA sequence: TGTGCCAGCAGCACTAGGCAGGGGCTAGGCACAGATACGCAGTATTTT.

J is TRBJ2-1 and V is TRBV7-6; D is ambiguous. The ends were cut back, 5 bases at V and 10 bases at J, with 21 bases in the middle. Germline values: CDR1 SGHVS, CDR2 FNYEAQ. This CDR3 has 15 amino acids. The CDR3 region has the DNA TGTGCCAGCAGCCCCACGTCGGTAAGGGTTGGGGAGCAGTTCTTC. Residues: CASSPTSVRVGEQFF.

CDR3: CASSLGQGGNSPLHF. Written as DNA, the CDR3 is TGTGCCAGCAGCCTCGGACAGGGGGGGAATTCACCCCTCCACTTT. V gene TRBV7-9 combines with J gene TRBJ1-6; 10 bases match TRBD1. The CDR3 has 15 amino acids. After removal of 5 bases from V and 7 bases from J, the junction contained 5 bases not matched to a gene. Germline CDR1 reads SEHNR; CDR2 reads FQNEAQ (reference sequence). Using reference TRBV7-9 and TRBJ1-6 for the parts outside the CDR3, the full variable domain is DTGVSQNPRHKITKRGQNVTFRCDPISEHNRLYWYRQTLGQGPEFLTYFQNEAQLEKSRLLSDRFSAERPKGSFSTLEIQRTEQGDSAMYLCASSLGQGGNSPLHFGNGTRLTVT.

This clone was seen a handful of times. The chain has TRBV6-1 and TRBJ2-3, with 7 bases that match TRBD1. Trimming cost V 2 bases and J 6 bases; bases outside gene matches: 8. This CDR3 is 15 amino acids long. Per the germline V gene, CDR1 is MNHNS and CDR2 is SASEGT. Here the CDR3 reads CASSEQTGRSDTQYF. DNA for the CDR3: TGTGCCAGCAGTGAACAGACAGGGCGTAGCGATACGCAGTATTTT.

This clone was recorded only once. V is TRBV30 and J is TRBJ1-2; D unresolved. This CDR3 contains 8 residues. V gave up 3 bases and J gave up 14 bases, with 7 bases separating them. Germline values: CDR1 GTSNPN, CDR2 SVGIG (reference sequence). The CDR3 spells CAWRAQTF. In DNA form, the CDR3 reads TGTGCCTGGAGAGCACAAACCTTC. Full variable domain (outside the CDR3, taken from reference TRBV30 and TRBJ1-2): SQTIHQWPATLVQPVGSPLSLECTVEGTSNPNLYWYRQAAGRGLQLLFYSVGIGQISSEVPQNLSASRPQDRQFILSSKKLLLSDSGFYLCAWRAQTFGSGTRLTVV.

The V and J genes are TRBV5-1 and TRBJ2-5; tentatively, D is TRBD2 (6 bases). CDR1 is SGHRS and CDR2 is YFSETQ in the germline V gene. CDR3 length: 19 amino acids. The V end was cut by 1 base, the J end by 4 bases, with 26 bases between. The CDR3 is CASSLTPGLAGPTGETQYF. The CDR3, as DNA: TGCGCCAGCAGCTTGACCCCGGGACTCGCGGGCCCGACGGGAGAGACCCAGTACTTC.

The chain couples TRBV6-1 to TRBJ1-2, with TRBD1 identical over 9 bases. The CDR3 runs to 14 residues. Germline CDR1 and CDR2: MNHNS and SASEGT. Losses at the gene ends were 9 bases for V and 6 bases for J; bases not matched to a gene: 11. Written as DNA, the CDR3 is TGTGCCAGTCTTGTCGGACAGGGGAAGGATGGCTACACCTTC. Translation gives CASLVGQGKDGYTF.

The V gene is TRBV30, the J gene TRBJ2-3; D gene uncertain. V gave up 1 base and J gave up 0 bases, with 11 bases separating them. Per germline, CDR1 GTSNPN and CDR2 SVGIG (reference sequence). The CDR3 has 15 residues. CDR3 in amino acids: CAWSAREESTDTQYF. The CDR3 nucleotides read TGTGCCTGGAGTGCTAGGGAAGAAAGCACAGATACGCAGTATTTT.

This chain uses TRBV7-9 with TRBJ2-3; TRBD2 matches at 9 bases. The V segment lost 5 bases and the J segment 2 bases; nucleotides outside the gene matches: 8. The germline V gene has CDR1 SEHNR and CDR2 FQNEAQ (reference sequence). This CDR3 comprises 16 residues. The CDR3, as DNA: TGTGCCAGCAGCCCACCGGGACTAGCCATCACAGATACGCAGTATTTT. Translated, it gives CASSPPGLAITDTQYF.

V usage is TRBV7-9 and J usage is TRBJ2-1, with D possibly TRBD2 on 5 matching bases. V lost 2 bases and J lost 3, with 14 bases in between. The germline V gene encodes CDR1 SEHNR and CDR2 FQNEAQ (reference sequence). The CDR3 runs 16 residues. The CDR3 DNA follows: TGTGCCAGCAGCTTAATGGGCCGACTACTCTACAATGAGCAGTTCTTC. Translated, it gives CASSLMGRLLYNEQFF.

This rearrangement joins TRBV7-3 to TRBJ2-5, with D possibly being TRBD1 (6 bases). Germline V gene sequence: CDR1 SGHTA, CDR2 FQGTGA. The CDR3 totals 13 residues. V lost 5 bases, J lost 5 bases, and 12 bases lay in between. DNA for the CDR3: TGTGCCAGCAGCCAAGGGGGTTTGGAGACCCAGTACTTC. The encoded protein is CASSQGGLETQYF.

This CDR3 is CASSLRDPDTGELFF. The DNA of the CDR3 is TGTGCCAGCAGCCTCCGGGACCCAGACACCGGGGAGCTGTTTTTT. The rearrangement uses TRBV7-8 and TRBJ2-2; D possibly uses TRBD1 or TRBD2 (5 bases each). Germline V lookup: CDR1 SGHVS, CDR2 FQNEAQ. Trimming pared 5 bases from V and 3 bases from J, leaving 13 bases between. The CDR3 runs 15 residues.

The V gene is TRBV15, the J gene TRBJ1-2; D remains ambiguous. The V end was cut by 0 bases, the J end by 4 bases, with 18 bases between. Germline-derived CDR1 and CDR2 are LNHNV and YYDKDF (reference sequence). The CDR3 covers 17 residues. CDR3 protein: CATSRDYPGQLVYGYTF. As DNA, the CDR3 is TGTGCCACCAGCAGAGATTATCCGGGCCAGCTAGTCTATGGCTACACCTTC.

The chain joins TRBV7-9 to TRBJ1-1; TRBD1 agrees at 7 bases. CDR1 is SEHNR and CDR2 is FQNEAQ in the germline V gene (reference sequence). The V segment lost 2 bases and the J segment 7 bases; nucleotides outside the gene matches: 4. This CDR3 contains 13 residues. Here the CDR3 reads CASSLSRDSEAFF. The CDR3 DNA follows: TGTGCCAGCAGCTTATCCCGGGACAGTGAAGCTTTCTTT.

The V gene is TRBV11-2, the J gene TRBJ2-7; D is ambiguous. V lost 5 bases and J lost 5, with 16 bases in between. Germline values: CDR1 SGHAT, CDR2 FQNNGV. The length of the CDR3 is 14 residues. CDR3 amino acids: CASSPRMESNEQYF. CDR3 DNA sequence: TGTGCCAGCAGCCCACGGATGGAATCTAACGAGCAGTACTTC. The whole variable domain, filled in from reference TRBV11-2 and TRBJ2-7, reads EAGVAQSPRYKIIEKRQSVAFWCNPISGHATLYWYQQILGQGPKLLIQFQNNGVVDDSQLPKDRFSAERLKGVDSTLKIQPAKLEDSAVYLCASSPRMESNEQYFGPGTRLTVT.

The chain uses TRBV7-9 and TRBJ1-2; 9 nucleotides match TRBD1. The CDR3 loop spans 16 amino acids. With V trimmed by 5 bases and J by 8 bases, 15 bases remained unmatched. CDR1 and CDR2 from the germline V gene are SEHNR and FQNEAQ (reference sequence). CDR3 DNA sequence: TGTGCCAGCAGCCCTCCCGGGACAGGGTCAACTGAGGGCTACACCTTC. As protein: CASSPPGTGSTEGYTF.

CDR3 loop: CASSLFVSGNGGELFF. In nucleotides, the CDR3 is TGTGCCAGCAGTTTATTCGTTAGCGGGAACGGCGGGGAGCTGTTTTTT. The chain couples TRBV28 to TRBJ2-2, with 8 bases aligning to TRBD2. The CDR3 is 16 amino acids. CDR1 and CDR2 from the germline V gene are MDHEN and SYDVKM. The V and J ends lost 1 base and 7 bases, in that order; junction bases with no gene match: 8.

The J gene is TRBJ2-5, the V gene TRBV4-2, with D maybe TRBD1 (6 bases). The CDR3 has 15 residues. Germline CDR1 and CDR2: LGHNA and YNFKEQ. V was shortened by 0 bases and J by 7 bases, with 15 bases between the two germline ends. The CDR3 region is CASSQEGGSQSTQYF. CDR3 bases: TGTGCCAGCAGCCAAGAAGGGGGATCCCAATCGACCCAGTACTTC.

The chain has TRBV6-1 and TRBJ1-2; D unresolved. The CDR3 has 14 amino acids. Trimming stripped 1 base from V and 6 bases from J, with 12 bases between. CDR1 is MNHNS and CDR2 is SASEGT in the germline V gene. The CDR3 nucleotides are TGTGCCAGCAGTGAAGTGACCACTCTGAATGGCTACACCTTC. As protein: CASSEVTTLNGYTF.

The J gene is TRBJ2-5, the V gene TRBV30; 7 nucleotides align to TRBD1. Germline lookup yields CDR1 GTSNPN and CDR2 SVGIG (reference sequence). With V trimmed by 3 bases and J by 7 bases, 8 bases remained unmatched. The CDR3 contains 13 residues. The CDR3 sequence is CAWSRDSKVTQYF. The CDR3 nucleotides read TGTGCCTGGAGCCGGGACAGTAAGGTGACCCAGTACTTC.

The chain uses TRBV4-2 and TRBJ2-3, with 9 bases aligning to TRBD1. The J segment lost 4 bases and the V segment lost 7 bases, leaving 9 bases of the junction unmatched. Germline assignment: CDR1 LGHNA and CDR2 YNFKEQ. The CDR3 covers 15 residues. The CDR3 here is CASTATGGAADTQYF. CDR3 coding DNA: TGTGCCAGCACCGCCACAGGGGGCGCCGCAGATACGCAGTATTTT.

The chain is built from TRBV2 and TRBJ2-7; D is perhaps TRBD1 or TRBD2 (5 bases each). V dropped 3 bases and J dropped 3 bases, with 18 bases sitting between them. The germline V gene encodes CDR1 SNHLY and CDR2 FYNNEI. The CDR3 covers 16 residues. The CDR3, as DNA: TGTGCCAGCAGTGATCCCAATCCTCAGGGAGTCTACGAGCAGTACTTC. It translates to CASSDPNPQGVYEQYF.

The chain recombines TRBV5-1 with TRBJ2-1, with TRBD2 matching 8 bases. The germline gives CDR1 SGHRS, CDR2 YFSETQ. The CDR3 is made up of 18 amino acids. Trimming cost V 1 base and J 3 bases; bases outside gene matches: 12. The CDR3 sequence is CASSLTSAAGGVYNEQFF. The CDR3 DNA reads TGCGCCAGCAGCTTGACGTCCGCGGCGGGAGGCGTCTACAATGAGCAGTTCTTC.

This clone was seen just once. The chain carries TRBV5-1 and TRBJ2-2, with a weak D call TRBD2 (6 bases). The length of the CDR3 is 14 residues. Germline V gives CDR1 SGHRS, CDR2 YFSETQ. The V end lost 4 bases, the J end lost 6 bases, and 13 bases lay between the germline ends. The CDR3 region has the DNA TGCGCCAGCAGCGAAAGGGAGGCGGCCGGGGAGCTGTTTTTT. Translating gives CASSEREAAGELFF.

As DNA, the CDR3 is TGTGCCAGCAGCCAAGCGGGGGGGCCCGATACGCAGTATTTT. It specifies CASSQAGGPDTQYF. V usage is TRBV5-4 and J usage is TRBJ2-3, with TRBD2 matching 10 bases. The CDR3 runs 14 residues. The germline CDR1 and CDR2 sequences are SGHNT and YYREEE (reference sequence). The V and J ends lost 4 bases and 6 bases, in that order; junction bases with no gene match: 5.